This T cell receptor beta chain was sequenced for a study of blood T cell repertoires in COVID-19 (dated by TCRdb to the early 2020s). Some background on the complete study: The collaborator samples originated in the United States, Italy and Spain and spanned the acute and convalescent phases of COVID-19. Where available, HLA class I and class II types were obtained from metadata supplied by the sample provider rather than from assay-based typing. Samples came from the ongoing ImmuneRACE study (first 160 participants) plus 1,254 subjects from 6 global collaborators. Sample metadata almost always included a de-identified subject ID, COVID-19 status, age in years and sex. A freely available public database, intended as a resource for researchers studying the immune response to SARS-CoV-2, is where the repertoires were released. The prospective study material was composed of cDNA or gDNA derived from T cells, B-cell-depleted T cells, or PBMCs. The dataset comprised deeply sampled blood TCRbeta repertoires from subjects exposed to, actively infected with, or recovered from COVID-19. Here is what the overall study found, with its caveats: The amount of clinical and demographic metadata varied by source and participant and was provided uncurated.

The trim is 4 bases for V and 4 bases for J, with a gap of 14 bases between the germline ends. The germline V gene encodes CDR1 SGHRS and CDR2 YFSETQ. The CDR3 runs 15 residues from the cysteine to the phenylalanine. Here the CDR3 DNA is all that survives: 45 bases in frame from base 1. With regard to this clone: Its antigen has not been determined. Base quality data are lacking; no much larger clone is found one base away.

The immunoSEQ Assay, a bias-controlled multiplex PCR, was used to amplify TCRbeta CDR3 regions from genomic DNA. The paper's processing steps were these. The number of nucleated cells in each sample was estimated by amplification of reference gene primers within the assay. To quantify the absolute abundance of each unique TCRbeta CDR3 rearrangement, sequence reads were collapsed and filtered. For each sample, productive Simpson clonality was calculated by taking the square root of Simpson's diversity index across productive rearrangements. The immuneACCESS repertoire file appears here via TCRdb, limited to in-frame rearrangements. These files lack a portion of the clones; in checked studies, under half of the deficit traces to unresolved V genes, and the cause of the others is not known. The V and J calls and clone size come from that table; D and trimming were worked out from the DNA. This sample gives around 85,000 clones in total; around 89% of them show up just once. The leading ten clones occupy roughly 4.5% of the sample.

Each collaborating institution followed its own protocols to collect whole blood in K2EDTA tubes. Collaborator samples were shipped for TCRbeta analysis as frozen whole blood, isolated PBMCs, or DNA extracted from either sample type. This TCR came from an elderly woman with active or convalescent COVID-19. This sequence uses TRBV5-1 and TRBJ2-2; perhaps TRBD1 is the D gene, with 6 bases matching. Specimen: peripheral blood. The CDR3 in this case is CASSEQGSRTGELFF. The DNA sequence is as follows: TGCGCCAGCAGCGAACAGGGTTCGCGCACCGGGGAGCTGTTTTTT.